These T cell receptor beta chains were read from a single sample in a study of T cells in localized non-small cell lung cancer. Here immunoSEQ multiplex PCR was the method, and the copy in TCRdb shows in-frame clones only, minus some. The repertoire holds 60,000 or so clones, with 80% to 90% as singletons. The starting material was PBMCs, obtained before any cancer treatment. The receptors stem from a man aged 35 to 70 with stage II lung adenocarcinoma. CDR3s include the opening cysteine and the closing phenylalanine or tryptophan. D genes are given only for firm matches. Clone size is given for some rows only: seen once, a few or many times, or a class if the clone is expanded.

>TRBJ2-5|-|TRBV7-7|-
TGTGCTAGCAGCTTAGCGACGGGGATTAGAGAGACCCAGTACTTC
CASSLATGIRETQYF
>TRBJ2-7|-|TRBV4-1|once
TGCGCCAGCAGCCATTCCCGGGACGGGCAGTACTTC
CASSHSRDGQYF
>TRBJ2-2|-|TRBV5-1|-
TGCGCCAGCAGCCCTAGGGTGGACGGGGAACTGTTTTTT
CASSPRVDGELFF
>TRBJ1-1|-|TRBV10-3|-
TGTGCCATCAGTGAACAGGGTATGAACACTGAAGCTTTCTTT
CAISEQGMNTEAFF
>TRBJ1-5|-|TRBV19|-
TGTGCCAGTACCCCACGCGCAGGGGGCAATCAGCCCCAGCATTTT
CASTPRAGGNQPQHF
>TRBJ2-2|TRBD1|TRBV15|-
TGTGCCACCAGCACTGGGACAGGGAAGGTATCCGGGGAGCTGTTTTTT
CATSTGTGKVSGELFF
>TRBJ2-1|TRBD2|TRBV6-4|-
TGTGCCAGCAGTAGGGAGCGGGATACCTACAATGAGCAGTTCTTC
CASSRERDTYNEQFF
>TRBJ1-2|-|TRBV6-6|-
TGTGCCAGCAGTGCCCGAGGGAGCCTTAACTATGGCTACACCTTC
CASSARGSLNYGYTF
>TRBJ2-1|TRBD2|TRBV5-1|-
TGCGCCAGCAGCTTCGGGACTAGCGGGGTCAATGAGCAGTTCTTC
CASSFGTSGVNEQFF
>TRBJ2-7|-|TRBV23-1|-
TGCGCCAGCAGTCAATGGTTCCGGAACTCCTACGAGCAGTACTTC
CASSQWFRNSYEQYF
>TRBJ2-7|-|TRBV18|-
TGTGCCAGCTCAGACATCTTGGACTACGAGCAGTACTTC
CASSDILDYEQYF
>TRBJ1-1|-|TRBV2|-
TGTGCCAGCTCCGGGGGAGTGAACACTGAAGCTTTCTTT
CASSGGVNTEAFF
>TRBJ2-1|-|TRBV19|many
TGTGCCAGTAGTATAGAAGGAGCGGCGTACAATGAGCAGTTCTTC
CASSIEGAAYNEQFF
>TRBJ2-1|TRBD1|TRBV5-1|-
TGCGCCAGCAGCTTGGGACAGGGGAAGTACAATGAGCAGTTCTTC
CASSLGQGKYNEQFF
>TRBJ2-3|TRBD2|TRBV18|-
TGTGCCAGCTCACTTGGGACTAGACTCACAGATACGCAGTATTTT
CASSLGTRLTDTQYF
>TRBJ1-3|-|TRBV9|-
TGTGCCAGCAGCGTAGATGGGACTCATGGAAACACCATATATTTT
CASSVDGTHGNTIYF